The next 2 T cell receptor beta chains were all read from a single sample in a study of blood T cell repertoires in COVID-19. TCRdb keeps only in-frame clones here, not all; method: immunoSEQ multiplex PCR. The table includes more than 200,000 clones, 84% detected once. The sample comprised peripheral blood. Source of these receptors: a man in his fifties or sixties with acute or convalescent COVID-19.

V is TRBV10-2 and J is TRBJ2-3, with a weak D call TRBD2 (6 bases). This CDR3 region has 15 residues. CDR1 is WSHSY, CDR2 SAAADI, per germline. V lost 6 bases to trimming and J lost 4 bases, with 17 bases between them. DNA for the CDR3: TGCGCCAGCAGCCGAAGGGGAGGTGGGGCAGATACGCAGTATTTT. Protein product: CASSRRGGGADTQYF.

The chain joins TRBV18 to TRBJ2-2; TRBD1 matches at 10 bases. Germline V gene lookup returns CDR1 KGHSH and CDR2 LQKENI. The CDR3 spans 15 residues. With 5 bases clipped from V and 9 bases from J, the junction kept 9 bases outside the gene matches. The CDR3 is CASSSGQGILWELFF. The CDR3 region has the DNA TGTGCCAGCTCATCGGGACAGGGGATCCTGTGGGAGCTGTTTTTT.